The clone carrying this TCR beta chain was detected many times. The entry originates in a study of blood T cell repertoires in COVID-19. Overall study: Sample material is recorded as cDNA or gDNA derived from T cells, B-cell-depleted T cells, or PBMCs.

With V trimmed by 7 bases and J by 3 bases, 9 bases remained unmatched. This CDR3 is built from 15 residues. Germline V gene lookup returns CDR1 LNHDA and CDR2 SQIVND (reference sequence). Produced via immunoSEQ multiplex PCR; TCRdb's table is partial and in-frame only. This table holds over 35,000 clones, approximately 85% found once. This TCR was recovered from a man in his 70s with acute or convalescent COVID-19. This chain links TRBV19 with TRBJ1-5; 7 bases are shared with TRBD1. Material: peripheral blood. DNA of the CDR3: TGTGCCAGTAAGTTCGGACAGGCCTTCAATCAGCCCCAGCATTTT. Its translation: CASKFGQAFNQPQHF.